This T cell receptor (beta chain) derives from a study of T cell responses to AZD1222 COVID-19 vaccine. Some clones are missing from TCRdb's copy, which holds only in-frame ones; the method was immunoSEQ multiplex PCR. The sample consists of just over 150,000 clones, 90% to 95% of them appearing once. Looked up from germline, CDR1 is SNHLY and CDR2 is FYNNEI. This CDR3 has 15 residues. The V gene end was trimmed by 1 base and the J gene end by 3 bases; junction bases not matched to a gene: 2. The sample here was peripheral blood, taken 28 days after the second AZD1222 dose. V and J are TRBV2 and TRBJ2-3; 9 bases line up with TRBD1. This TCR was recovered from an adult who received the AZD1222 COVID-19 vaccine. The CDR3 region is CASSEGTGETDTQYF. CDR3 nucleotide sequence: TGTGCCAGCAGTGAAGGGACAGGGGAAACAGATACGCAGTATTTT.